This is a list of T cell receptor beta chains from one sample in a study of T cell responses to AZD1222 COVID-19 vaccine. Some clones are missing from TCRdb's copy, which holds only in-frame ones; the method was immunoSEQ multiplex PCR. The data show some 80,000 clones, 88% seen once. Sequencing used peripheral blood, obtained 28 days after the second dose of the MenACWY control vaccine. The receptors here all came from an adult who received the MenACWY meningococcal vaccine as a control. Both conserved end residues are part of each CDR3. The D gene is left open where the match is weak. Clone size is stated in some rows and not others, as once, few, many or a class when expanded.

v_gene	d_gene	abundance	j_gene	CDR3aa	CDR3nt
TRBV6-4	-	-	TRBJ1-1	CASSGSEYSTEAFF	TGTGCCAGCAGTGGGTCCGAGTATAGCACTGAAGCTTTCTTT
TRBV7-2	-	-	TRBJ1-5	CASSLNVGESPQHF	TGTGCCAGCAGCTTAAATGTCGGTGAAAGCCCCCAGCATTTT
TRBV18	TRBD1	-	TRBJ1-1	CASSLQGAQTEAFF	TGTGCCAGCTCACTACAGGGGGCACAAACTGAAGCTTTCTTT
TRBV2	-	few	TRBJ2-4	CASSALVGGGESKNIQYF	TGTGCCAGCAGTGCTCTCGTCGGAGGGGGCGAATCCAAAAACATTCAGTACTTC
TRBV7-8	TRBD2	-	TRBJ2-5	CASSSRVAGGLKETQYF	TGTGCCAGTTCCTCTAGGGTAGCGGGGGGCTTGAAAGAGACCCAGTACTTC
TRBV30	-	-	TRBJ1-5	CAWSATQGQPQHF	TGTGCCTGGAGTGCGACACAAGGCCAGCCCCAGCATTTT
TRBV5-4	-	-	TRBJ2-3	CASSSAGYTDTQYF	TGTGCCAGCTCCTCCGCAGGCTACACAGATACGCAGTATTTT
TRBV15	-	-	TRBJ2-7	CATSGDPKDEQYF	TGTGCCACCAGCGGGGATCCTAAGGACGAGCAGTACTTC
TRBV27	TRBD1	-	TRBJ2-1	CASSLAPGQGYNEQFF	TGTGCCAGCAGTTTAGCGCCGGGACAGGGGTACAATGAGCAGTTCTTC
TRBV24-1	-	-	TRBJ2-7	CATKTTCTYEQYF	TGTGCCACCAAGACAACGTGTACCTACGAGCAGTACTTC
TRBV29-1	-	once	TRBJ2-5	CSVPDPYGETQYF	TGCAGCGTCCCGGACCCCTACGGGGAGACCCAGTACTTC
TRBV24-1	-	-	TRBJ2-7	CATSDQPSGEPNLYSYEQYF	TGTGCCACCAGTGACCAACCCTCGGGGGAGCCCAACCTCTACTCCTACGAGCAGTACTTC
TRBV9	-	-	TRBJ2-7	CASSAGAAYEQYF	TGTGCCAGCAGCGCAGGGGCCGCCTACGAGCAGTACTTC
TRBV5-5	-	-	TRBJ2-1	CASSLELRSYNEQFF	TGTGCCAGCAGCTTAGAACTGAGATCCTACAATGAGCAGTTCTTC
TRBV18	-	-	TRBJ2-5	CASSPSRETQYF	TGTGCCAGCTCACCAAGTCGGGAGACCCAGTACTTC
TRBV19	TRBD1	-	TRBJ1-1	CASSIVETGRRLLAEAFF	TGTGCCAGTAGTATTGTAGAGACAGGGCGGCGCCTGTTGGCTGAAGCTTTCTTT
TRBV7-2	TRBD2	-	TRBJ2-3	CASSLSGVGNTQYF	TGTGCCAGCAGCCTTAGCGGGGTAGGAAATACGCAGTATTTT
TRBV2	-	once	TRBJ1-5	CASSEGEHQPQHF	TGTGCCAGCAGTGAGGGGGAGCATCAGCCCCAGCATTTT
TRBV9	-	-	TRBJ1-1	CASSLIGGMNTEAFF	TGTGCCAGCAGCCTTATAGGGGGGATGAACACTGAAGCTTTCTTT
TRBV11-2	-	-	TRBJ1-1	CASSPLGMNTEAFF	TGTGCCAGCAGCCCCCTTGGCATGAACACTGAAGCTTTCTTT
TRBV27	-	-	TRBJ1-5	CASSLFRGGGNQPQHF	TGTGCCAGCAGTTTATTTCGGGGGGGAGGCAATCAGCCCCAGCATTTT
TRBV29-1	-	once	TRBJ2-7	CSVGQGGEQYF	TGCAGCGTTGGTCAGGGAGGCGAGCAGTACTTC
TRBV9	-	-	TRBJ2-3	CASSADTISTDTQYF	TGTGCCAGCAGCGCTGACACGATTAGCACAGATACGCAGTATTTT
TRBV6-5	-	once	TRBJ1-1	CASSYVEGGYTEAFF	TGTGCCAGCAGTTACGTGGAGGGGGGCTACACTGAAGCTTTCTTT
TRBV9	TRBD1	-	TRBJ2-2	CASSPHPGTANTGELFF	TGTGCCAGCAGCCCCCACCCTGGGACAGCGAACACCGGGGAGCTGTTTTTT
TRBV4-1	-	-	TRBJ1-5	CASSPHRTGAGNQPQHF	TGCGCCAGCAGCCCCCACCGTACGGGGGCAGGGAATCAGCCCCAGCATTTT
TRBV10-3	-	-	TRBJ2-7	CAISQPMGGAYEQYF	TGTGCCATCAGCCAACCGATGGGGGGCGCTTACGAGCAGTACTTC
TRBV19	-	-	TRBJ1-5	CASSMQGGNQPQHF	TGTGCCAGTAGTATGCAAGGGGGCAATCAGCCCCAGCATTTT
TRBV27	-	-	TRBJ1-5	CASSSRAGSNQPQHF	TGTGCCAGCAGTTCCAGGGCGGGAAGCAATCAGCCCCAGCATTTT
TRBV6-5	TRBD1	-	TRBJ1-1	CASGRQGLDSEAFF	TGTGCCAGCGGGCGACAGGGGCTTGATTCTGAAGCTTTCTTT
TRBV6-5	-	-	TRBJ2-2	CASSLDGPNTGELFF	TGTGCCAGCAGTTTGGACGGACCGAACACCGGGGAGCTGTTTTTT
TRBV9	TRBD1	-	TRBJ2-3	CASSVATGAREDTQYF	TGTGCCAGCAGCGTAGCGACAGGGGCAAGGGAAGATACGCAGTATTTT
TRBV5-4	-	-	TRBJ2-7	CASSLDFKYEQYF	TGTGCCAGCAGCTTGGACTTCAAATACGAGCAGTACTTC
TRBV20-1	-	-	TRBJ1-1	CSASLGEAFF	TGCAGTGCTTCGTTAGGAGAAGCTTTCTTT
TRBV11-2	-	-	TRBJ2-2	CASSLGQYTGELFF	TGTGCCAGCAGCTTAGGTCAATACACCGGGGAGCTGTTTTTT
TRBV4-3	-	-	TRBJ1-4	CASSQATGKLFF	TGCGCCAGCAGCCAAGCCACCGGGAAACTGTTTTTT
TRBV5-6	-	-	TRBJ1-1	CASSLVAGMNTEAFF	TGTGCCAGCAGCTTGGTAGCGGGGATGAACACTGAAGCTTTCTTT
TRBV4-1	TRBD2	once	TRBJ2-5	CASSPTSGGAYQETQYF	TGCGCCAGCAGCCCAACTAGCGGGGGGGCGTACCAAGAGACCCAGTACTTC
TRBV5-1	TRBD1	once	TRBJ2-7	CASSPYRGGNEQYF	TGCGCCAGCAGCCCCTACAGGGGTGGGAACGAGCAGTACTTC
TRBV9	-	-	TRBJ2-5	CASSVAREETQYF	TGTGCCAGCAGCGTAGCCAGGGAAGAGACCCAGTACTTC
TRBV6-5	-	-	TRBJ1-5	CASSYKREGGQPQHF	TGTGCCAGCAGTTATAAGAGGGAAGGAGGCCAGCCCCAGCATTTT
TRBV18	TRBD1	-	TRBJ1-1	CASSEGQGEDTEAFF	TGTGCCAGCTCGGAGGGACAGGGGGAGGACACTGAAGCTTTCTTT
TRBV5-4	TRBD1	-	TRBJ1-1	CASRARTGVIPNTEAFF	TGTGCCAGCAGAGCTAGGACAGGAGTAATCCCGAACACTGAAGCTTTCTTT
TRBV20-1	-	once	TRBJ1-4	CSASNPQEVREKLFF	TGCAGTGCTAGTAATCCACAGGAGGTGAGAGAAAAACTGTTTTTT
TRBV30	-	-	TRBJ1-4	CAFTGLSATNEKLFF	TGTGCCTTTACGGGACTCTCGGCAACTAATGAAAAACTGTTTTTT
TRBV6-5	-	-	TRBJ1-2	CASSYSSQGDYGYTF	TGTGCCAGCAGTTACTCGAGCCAGGGTGACTATGGCTACACCTTC
TRBV30	-	-	TRBJ1-5	CAWSVQNSNQPQHF	TGTGCCTGGAGTGTTCAGAATAGCAATCAGCCCCAGCATTTT
TRBV6-1	-	-	TRBJ1-5	CASSVGASGSNQPQHF	TGTGCCAGCAGTGTTGGGGCGTCGGGTAGCAATCAGCCCCAGCATTTT
TRBV6-2/TRBV6-3	TRBD1	-	TRBJ1-1	CASSPIGQGGMNTEAFF	TGTGCCAGCAGCCCTATTGGACAGGGGGGAATGAACACTGAAGCTTTCTTT
TRBV18	-	-	TRBJ2-1	CASSSGLSSYNEQFF	TGTGCCAGCTCTTCAGGACTAAGCTCCTACAATGAGCAGTTCTTC
TRBV6-5	-	-	TRBJ1-5	CASIDSQGGQPQHF	TGTGCCAGCATCGATTCGCAGGGCGGGCAGCCCCAGCATTTT
TRBV4-1	TRBD2	-	TRBJ2-3	CASSQEIAGVLTDTQYF	TGCGCCAGCAGCCAAGAGATAGCGGGGGTACTGACAGATACGCAGTATTTT
TRBV7-2	-	-	TRBJ2-7	CASSLYALYEQYF	TGTGCCAGCAGCTTATACGCCCTCTACGAGCAGTACTTC
TRBV13	TRBD2	-	TRBJ2-3	CASSLGRGGPYTDTQYF	TGTGCCAGCAGCTTAGGCCGGGGGGGACCCTACACAGATACGCAGTATTTT
TRBV11-2	TRBD2	-	TRBJ2-7	CASTNGGEDEQYF	TGTGCCAGCACTAACGGGGGGGAGGACGAGCAGTACTTC
TRBV5-6	TRBD1	-	TRBJ2-2	CASSIDREGSTGELFF	TGTGCCAGCAGCATAGACAGGGAAGGTAGCACCGGGGAGCTGTTTTTT